This T cell receptor (beta chain) was retrieved from a study of T cell repertoires in cytomegalovirus infection. There are many counts of this clonotype. Its antigen is as yet unknown. Trimming left V 0 bases short and J 2 bases short, with 9 bases between. Germline values: CDR1 SGHTS, CDR2 YDEGEE. The CDR3 spans 15 residues. TCRdb processed the reads anew with MiXCR; each CDR3 protein has one entry. The profile covers over 250,000 distinct CDR3 sequences, with around 20% appearing a single time and approximately 19% taken by the ten largest. The V gene is TRBV5-8, the J gene TRBJ1-5; no clear D. This specimen consisted of cultured PBMCs, obtained from culture after CMV antigen stimulation. This clonotype was obtained from a human donor in good health (CMV status not recorded). Some clones in this sample may be carry-over from other donors' samples. CDR3 bases: TGTGCCAGCAGCTTGGGGATGGCGGGCAATCAGCCCCAGCATTTT. As protein: CASSLGMAGNQPQHF.